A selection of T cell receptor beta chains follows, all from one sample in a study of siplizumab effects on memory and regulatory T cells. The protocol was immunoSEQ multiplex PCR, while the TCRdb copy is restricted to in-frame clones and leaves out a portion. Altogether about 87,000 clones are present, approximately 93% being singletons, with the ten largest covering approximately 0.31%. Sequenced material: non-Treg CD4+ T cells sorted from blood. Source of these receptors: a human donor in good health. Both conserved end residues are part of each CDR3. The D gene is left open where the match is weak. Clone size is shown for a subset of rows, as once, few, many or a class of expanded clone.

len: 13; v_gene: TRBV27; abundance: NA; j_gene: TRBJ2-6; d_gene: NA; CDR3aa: CATGSSGANVLTF; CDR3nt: TGTGCGACCGGGAGCTCTGGGGCCAACGTCCTGACTTTC
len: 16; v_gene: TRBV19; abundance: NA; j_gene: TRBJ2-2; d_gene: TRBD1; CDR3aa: CASRNTGGANTGELFF; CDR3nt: TGTGCCAGTAGGAATACAGGGGGCGCGAACACCGGGGAGCTGTTTTTT
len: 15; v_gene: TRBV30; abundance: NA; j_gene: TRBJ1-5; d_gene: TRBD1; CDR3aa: CAWSVQGPKGQPQHF; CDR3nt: TGTGCCTGGAGTGTACAGGGGCCTAAGGGTCAGCCCCAGCATTTT
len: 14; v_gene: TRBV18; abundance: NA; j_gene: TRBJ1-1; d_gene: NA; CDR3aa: CASSYRVGNTEAFF; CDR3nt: TGTGCCAGCTCGTACAGGGTCGGGAACACTGAAGCTTTCTTT
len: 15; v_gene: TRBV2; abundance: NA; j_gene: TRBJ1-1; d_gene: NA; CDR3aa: CASSGWRGWITEAFF; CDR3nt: TGTGCCAGCAGTGGGTGGAGAGGTTGGATCACTGAAGCTTTCTTT
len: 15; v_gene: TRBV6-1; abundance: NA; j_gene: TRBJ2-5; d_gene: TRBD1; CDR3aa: CASRADRQTQETQYF; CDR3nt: TGTGCCAGCAGAGCGGACAGGCAGACCCAAGAGACCCAGTACTTC
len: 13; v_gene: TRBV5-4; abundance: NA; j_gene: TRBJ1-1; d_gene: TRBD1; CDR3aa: CASISTGTTEAFF; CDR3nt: TGTGCCAGCATATCGACAGGGACCACTGAAGCTTTCTTT
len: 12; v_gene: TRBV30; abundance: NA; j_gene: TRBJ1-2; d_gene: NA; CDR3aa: CAAKGRARGYTF; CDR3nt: TGTGCTGCGAAAGGACGTGCGCGTGGCTACACCTTC
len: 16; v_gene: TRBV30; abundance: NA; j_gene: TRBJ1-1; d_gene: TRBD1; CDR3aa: CAWSVRGQGISLGAFF; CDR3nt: TGTGCCTGGAGTGTACGGGGACAGGGGATTAGTCTTGGGGCTTTCTTT
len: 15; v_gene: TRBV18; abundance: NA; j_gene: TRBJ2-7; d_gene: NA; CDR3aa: CASSPMLRAFDEQYF; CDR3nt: TGTGCCAGCTCACCCATGTTAAGAGCCTTCGACGAGCAGTACTTC
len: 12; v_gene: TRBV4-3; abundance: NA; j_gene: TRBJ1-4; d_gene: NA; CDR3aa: CASSQDNGKLFF; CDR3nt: TGCGCCAGCAGCCAAGATAATGGAAAACTGTTTTTT
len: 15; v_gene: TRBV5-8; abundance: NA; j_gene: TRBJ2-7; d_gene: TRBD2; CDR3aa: CASRLYSGTIYEQYF; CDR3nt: TGTGCCAGCAGACTCTATAGCGGGACCATCTACGAGCAGTACTTC
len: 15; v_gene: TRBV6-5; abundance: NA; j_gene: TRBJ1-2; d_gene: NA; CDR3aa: CASSYRLSGTYGYTF; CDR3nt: TGTGCCAGCAGTTATAGACTATCGGGGACCTATGGCTACACCTTC
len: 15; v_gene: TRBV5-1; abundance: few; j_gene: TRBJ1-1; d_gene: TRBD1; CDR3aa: CASSPGQGGNTEAFF; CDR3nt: TGCGCCAGCAGTCCGGGACAGGGAGGAAACACTGAAGCTTTCTTT
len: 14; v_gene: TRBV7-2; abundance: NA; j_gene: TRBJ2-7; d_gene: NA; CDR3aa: CASSLTGNVNEQYF; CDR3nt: TGTGCCAGCAGCTTAACGGGAAACGTCAACGAGCAGTACTTC
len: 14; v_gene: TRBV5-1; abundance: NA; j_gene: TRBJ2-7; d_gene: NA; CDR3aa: CASSEDRPRYEQYF; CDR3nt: TGCGCCAGCAGCGAGGACCGCCCGAGGTACGAGCAGTACTTC
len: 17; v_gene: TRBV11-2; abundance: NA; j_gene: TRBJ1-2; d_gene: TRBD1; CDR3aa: CASSLGTGKEKNYGYTF; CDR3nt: TGTGCCAGCAGCTTGGGGACAGGGAAGGAGAAGAACTATGGCTACACCTTC
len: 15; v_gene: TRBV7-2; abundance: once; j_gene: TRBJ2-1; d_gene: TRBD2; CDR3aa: CASSSGLAGATSMFF; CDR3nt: TGTGCCAGCAGCTCGGGACTAGCGGGGGCTACGAGCATGTTCTTC
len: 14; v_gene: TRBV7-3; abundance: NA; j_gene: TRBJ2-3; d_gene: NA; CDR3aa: CASSLSGSTDTQYF; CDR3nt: TGTGCCAGCAGCTTGAGCGGGAGCACAGATACGCAGTATTTT
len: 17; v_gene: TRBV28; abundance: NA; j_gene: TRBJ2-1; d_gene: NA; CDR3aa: CASSFLSSGGVYNEQFF; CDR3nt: TGTGCCAGCAGTTTTCTTTCCAGCGGAGGGGTCTACAATGAGCAGTTCTTC
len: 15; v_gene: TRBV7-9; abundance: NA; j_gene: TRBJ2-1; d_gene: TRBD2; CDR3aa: CASSPSGGVYNEQFF; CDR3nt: TGTGCCAGCAGCCCTAGCGGAGGGGTCTACAATGAGCAGTTCTTC
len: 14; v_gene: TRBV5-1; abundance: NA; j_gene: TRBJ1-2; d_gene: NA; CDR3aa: CASSPALKNYGYTF; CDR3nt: TGCGCCAGCAGCCCTGCGCTCAAGAACTATGGCTACACCTTC
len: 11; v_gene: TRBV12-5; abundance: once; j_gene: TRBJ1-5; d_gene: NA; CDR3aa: CASGLGTFPIF; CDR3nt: TGTGCTAGTGGTCTAGGGACATTTCCTATTTTT
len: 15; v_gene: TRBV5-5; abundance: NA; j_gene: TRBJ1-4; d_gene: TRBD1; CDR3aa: CASSFGTGGNEKLFF; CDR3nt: TGTGCCAGCAGCTTCGGGACAGGGGGCAATGAAAAACTGTTTTTT
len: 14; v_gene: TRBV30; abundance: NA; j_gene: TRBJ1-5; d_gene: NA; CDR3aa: CAWSGGGQGQPQHF; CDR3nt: TGTGCCTGGAGTGGCGGGGGGCAAGGACAGCCCCAGCATTTT
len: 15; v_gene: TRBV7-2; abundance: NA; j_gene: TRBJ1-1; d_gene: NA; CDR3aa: CASSLGPRDGDEAFF; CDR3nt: TGTGCCAGCAGCTTAGGCCCCCGGGACGGAGATGAAGCTTTCTTT
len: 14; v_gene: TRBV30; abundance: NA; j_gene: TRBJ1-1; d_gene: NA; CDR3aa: CAWDYGQMNTEAFF; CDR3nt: TGTGCCTGGGATTACGGACAAATGAACACTGAAGCTTTCTTT
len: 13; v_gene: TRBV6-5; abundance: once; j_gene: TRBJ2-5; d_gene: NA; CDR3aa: CASTDSNQETQYF; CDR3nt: TGTGCCAGCACTGACAGCAACCAAGAGACCCAGTACTTC
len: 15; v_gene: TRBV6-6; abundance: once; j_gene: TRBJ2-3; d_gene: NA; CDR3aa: CASSYGTLLGDTQYF; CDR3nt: TGTGCCAGCAGTTACGGGACCCTCCTCGGGGATACGCAGTATTTT
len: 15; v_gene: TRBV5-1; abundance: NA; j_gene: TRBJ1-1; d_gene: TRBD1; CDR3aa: CASSLVQGMNTEAFF; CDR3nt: TGCGCCAGCAGCTTGGTACAGGGGATGAACACTGAAGCTTTCTTT
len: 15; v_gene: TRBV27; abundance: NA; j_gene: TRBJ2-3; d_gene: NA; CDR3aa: CASSFASGSTDTQYF; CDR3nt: TGTGCCAGCAGTTTTGCTAGTGGCAGCACAGATACGCAGTATTTT
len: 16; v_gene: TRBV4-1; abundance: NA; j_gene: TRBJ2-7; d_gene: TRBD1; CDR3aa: CASSGGTGGAGYEQYF; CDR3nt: TGCGCCAGCAGCGGCGGGACAGGGGGCGCGGGGTACGAGCAGTACTTC
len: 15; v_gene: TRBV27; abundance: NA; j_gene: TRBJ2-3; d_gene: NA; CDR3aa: CASSFAVSRTDTQYF; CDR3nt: TGTGCCAGCAGTTTTGCAGTCTCCCGCACAGATACGCAGTATTTT
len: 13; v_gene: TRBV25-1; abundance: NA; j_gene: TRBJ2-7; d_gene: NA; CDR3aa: CASSKGGGYEQYF; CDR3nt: TGTGCCAGCAGTAAGGGGGGCGGCTACGAGCAGTACTTC
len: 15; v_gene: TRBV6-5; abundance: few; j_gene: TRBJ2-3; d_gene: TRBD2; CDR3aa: CASSYWLAGTDTQYF; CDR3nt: TGTGCCAGCAGTTACTGGCTAGCGGGCACAGATACGCAGTATTTT
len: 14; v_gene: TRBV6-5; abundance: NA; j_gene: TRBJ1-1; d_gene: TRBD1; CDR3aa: CASRQTGLNTEAFF; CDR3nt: TGTGCCAGCAGACAGACAGGGCTGAACACTGAAGCTTTCTTT
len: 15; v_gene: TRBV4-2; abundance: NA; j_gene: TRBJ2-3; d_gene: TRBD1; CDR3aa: CASSQEQGAADTQYF; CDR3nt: TGTGCCAGCAGCCAAGAGCAGGGGGCGGCAGATACGCAGTATTTT
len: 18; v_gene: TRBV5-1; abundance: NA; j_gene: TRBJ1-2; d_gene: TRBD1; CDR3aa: CASSRTPGQGLTNYGYTF; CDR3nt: TGCGCCAGCAGCCGGACACCGGGACAGGGCCTTACTAACTATGGCTACACCTTC
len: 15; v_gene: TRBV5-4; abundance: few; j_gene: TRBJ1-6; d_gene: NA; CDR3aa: CASSGQSSYNSPLHF; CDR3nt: TGTGCCAGCAGCGGCCAAAGCTCCTATAATTCACCCCTCCACTTT
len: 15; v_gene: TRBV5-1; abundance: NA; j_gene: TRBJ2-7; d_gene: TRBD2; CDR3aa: CASSPLAGAPYEQYF; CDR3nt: TGCGCCAGCAGCCCTCTAGCGGGGGCTCCCTACGAGCAGTACTTC
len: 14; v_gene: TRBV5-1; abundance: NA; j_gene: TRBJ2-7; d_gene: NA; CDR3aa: CASSTGTTSYEQYF; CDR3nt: TGCGCCAGCAGCACCGGGACAACCTCCTACGAGCAGTACTTC
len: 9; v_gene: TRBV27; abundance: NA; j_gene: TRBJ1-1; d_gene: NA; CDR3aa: CASRSEAFF; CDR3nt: TGTGCCAGCAGGAGTGAAGCTTTCTTT
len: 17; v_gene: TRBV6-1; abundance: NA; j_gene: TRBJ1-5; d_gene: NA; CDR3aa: CASSEGGRTGYNQPQHF; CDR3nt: TGTGCCAGCAGTGAAGGGGGAAGGACGGGGTACAATCAGCCCCAGCATTTT
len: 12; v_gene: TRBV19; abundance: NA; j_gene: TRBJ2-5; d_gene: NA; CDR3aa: CASSEGSGTQYF; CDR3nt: TGTGCCAGTAGTGAAGGGTCCGGGACCCAGTACTTC
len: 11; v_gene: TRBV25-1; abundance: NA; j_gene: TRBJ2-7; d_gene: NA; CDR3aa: CASSETRSLHF; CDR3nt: TGTGCCAGCAGTGAAACTCGTAGCCTTCACTTC
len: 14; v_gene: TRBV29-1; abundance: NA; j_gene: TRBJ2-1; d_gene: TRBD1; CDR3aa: CSVEDRGKVNEQFF; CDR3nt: TGCAGCGTTGAGGACAGGGGGAAGGTTAATGAGCAGTTCTTC
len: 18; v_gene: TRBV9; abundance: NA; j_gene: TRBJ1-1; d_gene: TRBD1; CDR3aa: CASSVAPSQGVGDTEAFF; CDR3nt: TGTGCCAGCAGCGTAGCCCCCTCACAGGGGGTTGGTGACACTGAAGCTTTCTTT
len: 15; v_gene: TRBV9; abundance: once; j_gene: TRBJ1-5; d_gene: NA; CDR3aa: CASSPGAESNQPQHF; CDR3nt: TGTGCCAGCAGCCCGGGGGCTGAGAGCAATCAGCCCCAGCATTTT
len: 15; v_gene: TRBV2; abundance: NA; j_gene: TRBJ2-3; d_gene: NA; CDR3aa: CASRLDFTSTDTQYF; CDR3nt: TGTGCCAGCCGTCTGGATTTTACTAGCACAGATACGCAGTATTTT
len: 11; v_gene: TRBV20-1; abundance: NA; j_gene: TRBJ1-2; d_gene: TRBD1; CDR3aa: CSVTTGGLYTF; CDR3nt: TGCAGTGTCACGACAGGGGGTCTCTACACCTTC
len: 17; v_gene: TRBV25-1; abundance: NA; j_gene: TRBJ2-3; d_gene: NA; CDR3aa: CASSPVGSQGWGGTQYF; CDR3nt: TGTGCCAGCAGTCCCGTCGGGTCGCAAGGGTGGGGTGGGACGCAGTATTTT
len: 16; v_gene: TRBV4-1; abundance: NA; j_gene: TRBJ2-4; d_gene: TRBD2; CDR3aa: CASSQLAALPKNIQYF; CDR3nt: TGCGCCAGCAGCCAGCTAGCGGCTCTACCCAAAAACATTCAGTACTTC
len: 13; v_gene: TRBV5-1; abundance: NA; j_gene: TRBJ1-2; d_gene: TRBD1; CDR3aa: CASSPDRVWGYTF; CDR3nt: TGCGCCAGCAGCCCGGACAGGGTCTGGGGCTACACCTTC
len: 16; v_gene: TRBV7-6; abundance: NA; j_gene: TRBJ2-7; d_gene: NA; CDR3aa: CASSPRGPSGSYEQYF; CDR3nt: TGTGCCAGCAGCCCCAGGGGCCCCAGTGGATCCTACGAGCAGTACTTC